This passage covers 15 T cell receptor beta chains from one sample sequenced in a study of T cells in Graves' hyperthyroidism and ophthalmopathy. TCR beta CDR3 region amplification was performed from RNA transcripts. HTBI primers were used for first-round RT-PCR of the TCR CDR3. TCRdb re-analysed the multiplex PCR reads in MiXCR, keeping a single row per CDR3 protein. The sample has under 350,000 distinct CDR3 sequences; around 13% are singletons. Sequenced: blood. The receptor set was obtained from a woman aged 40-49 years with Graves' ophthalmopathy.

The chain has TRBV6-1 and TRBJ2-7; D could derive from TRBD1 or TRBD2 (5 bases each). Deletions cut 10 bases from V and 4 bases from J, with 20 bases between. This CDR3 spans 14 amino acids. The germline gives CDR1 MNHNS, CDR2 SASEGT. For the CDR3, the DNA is TGTGCCATCGTCCGGGGCAGGGCCTTTTACGAGCAGTACTTC. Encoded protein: CAIVRGRAFYEQYF.

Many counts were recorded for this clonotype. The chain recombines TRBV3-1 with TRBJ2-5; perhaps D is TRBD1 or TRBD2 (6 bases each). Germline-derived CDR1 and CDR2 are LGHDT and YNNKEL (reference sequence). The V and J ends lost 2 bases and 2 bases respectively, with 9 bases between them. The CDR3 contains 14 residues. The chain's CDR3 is CASSQRGQQETQYF. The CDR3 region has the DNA TGTGCCAGCAGCCAACGGGGGCAACAAGAGACCCAGTACTTC.

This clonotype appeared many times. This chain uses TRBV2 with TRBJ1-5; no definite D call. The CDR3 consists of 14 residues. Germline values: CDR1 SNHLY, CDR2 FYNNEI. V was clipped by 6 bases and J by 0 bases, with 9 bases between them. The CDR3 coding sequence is TGTGCCAGCAGCAGGCTGAATAGCAATCAGCCCCAGCATTTT. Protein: CASSRLNSNQPQHF.

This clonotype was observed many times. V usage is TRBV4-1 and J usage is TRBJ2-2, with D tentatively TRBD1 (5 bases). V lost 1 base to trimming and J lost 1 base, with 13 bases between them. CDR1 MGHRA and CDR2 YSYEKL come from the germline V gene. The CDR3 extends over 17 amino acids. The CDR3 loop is CASSQGPSQGNTGELFF. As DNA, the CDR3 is TGCGCCAGCAGCCAAGGACCCTCTCAGGGGAACACCGGGGAGCTGTTTTTT.

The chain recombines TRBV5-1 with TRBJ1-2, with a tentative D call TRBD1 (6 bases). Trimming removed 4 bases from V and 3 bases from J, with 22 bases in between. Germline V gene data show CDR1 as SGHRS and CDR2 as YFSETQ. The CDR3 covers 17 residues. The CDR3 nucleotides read TGCGCCAGCAGCGTGACAGGCTTTCCTGTTCCTGACTATGGCTACACCTTC. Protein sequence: CASSVTGFPVPDYGYTF.

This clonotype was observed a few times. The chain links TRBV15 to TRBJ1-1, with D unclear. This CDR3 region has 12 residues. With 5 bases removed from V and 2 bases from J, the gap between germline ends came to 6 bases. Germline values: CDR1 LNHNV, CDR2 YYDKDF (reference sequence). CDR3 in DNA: TGTGCCACCAGCGCGATTAACACTGAAGCTTTCTTT. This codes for CATSAINTEAFF.

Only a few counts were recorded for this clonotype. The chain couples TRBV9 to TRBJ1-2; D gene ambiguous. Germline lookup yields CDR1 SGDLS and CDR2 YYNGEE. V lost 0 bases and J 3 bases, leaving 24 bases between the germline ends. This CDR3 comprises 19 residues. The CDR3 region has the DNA TGTGCCAGCAGCGTAGGACATTTGGGATATCGAGGAGACGACTATGGCTACACCTTC. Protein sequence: CASSVGHLGYRGDDYGYTF.

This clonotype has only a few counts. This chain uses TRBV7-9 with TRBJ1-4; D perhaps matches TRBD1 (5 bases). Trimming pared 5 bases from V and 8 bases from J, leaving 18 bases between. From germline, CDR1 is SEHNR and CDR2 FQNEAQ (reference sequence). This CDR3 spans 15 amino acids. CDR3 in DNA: TGTGCCAGCAGCCGATGGGGGGAAGAAGGCGAAAAACTGTTTTTT. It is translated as CASSRWGEEGEKLFF.

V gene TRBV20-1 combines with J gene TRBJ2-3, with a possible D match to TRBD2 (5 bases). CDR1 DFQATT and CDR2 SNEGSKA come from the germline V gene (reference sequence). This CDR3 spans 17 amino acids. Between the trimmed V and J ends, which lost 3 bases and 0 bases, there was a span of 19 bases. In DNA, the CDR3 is TGCAGTGCTAGCAGGTCGGCTCCGGGAACTAGCACAGATACGCAGTATTTT. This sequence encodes CSASRSAPGTSTDTQYF.

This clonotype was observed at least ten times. DNA for the CDR3: TGTGCCATTAGAGACCGGGACTACTCCGAGCAGTACTTC. Its protein product is CAIRDRDYSEQYF. The chain links TRBV10-3 to TRBJ2-7; the match to TRBD2 covers 7 bases. The CDR3 is made up of 13 amino acids. CDR1 and CDR2 from the germline V gene are ENHRY and SYGVKD. The junction had 11 bases not matched to a gene; V was cut back by 9 bases and J by 6 bases.

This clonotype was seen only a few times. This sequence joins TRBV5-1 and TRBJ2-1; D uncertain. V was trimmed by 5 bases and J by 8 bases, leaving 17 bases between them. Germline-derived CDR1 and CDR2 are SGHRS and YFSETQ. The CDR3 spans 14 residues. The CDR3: CASRAVLWNDEQFF. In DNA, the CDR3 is TGCGCCAGCAGAGCAGTCCTCTGGAACGATGAGCAGTTCTTC. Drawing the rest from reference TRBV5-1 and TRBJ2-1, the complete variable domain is KAGVTQTPRYLIKTRGQQVTLSCSPISGHRSVSWYQQTPGQGLQFLFEYFSETQRNKGNFPGRFSGRQFSNSRSEMNVSTLELGDSALYLCASRAVLWNDEQFFGPGTRLTVL.

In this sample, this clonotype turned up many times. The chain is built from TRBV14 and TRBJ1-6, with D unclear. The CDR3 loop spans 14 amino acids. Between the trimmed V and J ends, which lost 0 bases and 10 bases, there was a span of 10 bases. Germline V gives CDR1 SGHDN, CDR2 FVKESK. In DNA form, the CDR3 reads TGTGCCAGCAGCCAAGAGGGCGCGGGATCACCCCTCCACTTT. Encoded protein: CASSQEGAGSPLHF.

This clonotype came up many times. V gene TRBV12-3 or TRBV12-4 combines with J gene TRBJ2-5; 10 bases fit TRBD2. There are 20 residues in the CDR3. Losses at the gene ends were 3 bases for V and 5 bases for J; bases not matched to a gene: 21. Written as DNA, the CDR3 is TGTGCCAGCAGTTTCTCCCCAGGGGTTAGCGGGAGGCGTTTTGGGGAGACCCAGTACTTC. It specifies CASSFSPGVSGRRFGETQYF.

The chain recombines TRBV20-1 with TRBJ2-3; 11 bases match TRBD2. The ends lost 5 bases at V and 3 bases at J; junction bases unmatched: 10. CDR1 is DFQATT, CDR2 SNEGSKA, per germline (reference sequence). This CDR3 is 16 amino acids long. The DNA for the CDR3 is TGCAGTGCTTCCCTTCCTAGCGGGGGGATAACAGATACGCAGTATTTT. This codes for CSASLPSGGITDTQYF.

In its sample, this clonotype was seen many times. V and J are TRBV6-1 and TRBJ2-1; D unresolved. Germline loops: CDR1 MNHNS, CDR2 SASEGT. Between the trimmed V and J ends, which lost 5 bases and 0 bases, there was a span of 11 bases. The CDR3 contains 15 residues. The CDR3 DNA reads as TGTGCCAGCAGTTTTGTAGGAAGCTCCTACAATGAGCAGTTCTTC. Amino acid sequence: CASSFVGSSYNEQFF.